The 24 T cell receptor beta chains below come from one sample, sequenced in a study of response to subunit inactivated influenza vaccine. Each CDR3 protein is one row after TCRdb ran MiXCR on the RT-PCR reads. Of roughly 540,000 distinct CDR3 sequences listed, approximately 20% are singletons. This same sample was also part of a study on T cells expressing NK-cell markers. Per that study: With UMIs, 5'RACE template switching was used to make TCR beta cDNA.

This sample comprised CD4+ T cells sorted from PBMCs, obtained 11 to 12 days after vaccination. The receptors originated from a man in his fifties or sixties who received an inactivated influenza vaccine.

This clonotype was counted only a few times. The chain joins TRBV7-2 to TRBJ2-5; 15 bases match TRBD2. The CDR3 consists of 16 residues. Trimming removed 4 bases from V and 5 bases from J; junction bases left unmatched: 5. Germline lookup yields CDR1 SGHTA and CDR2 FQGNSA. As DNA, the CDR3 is TGTGCCAGCAGCTGGACTAGCGGGGGGGCCGCGGAGACCCAGTACTTC. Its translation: CASSWTSGGAAETQYF.

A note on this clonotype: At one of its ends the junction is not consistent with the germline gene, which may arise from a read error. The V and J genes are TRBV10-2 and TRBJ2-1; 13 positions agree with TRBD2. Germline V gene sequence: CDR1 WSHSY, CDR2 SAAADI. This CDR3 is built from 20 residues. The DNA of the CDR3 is TGCGCCAGCACTGAGTTTGGCGGCGGACTAGCGGGGGATTACTACAATGAGCAGTTCTTC. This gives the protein CASTEFGGGLAGDYYNEQFF.

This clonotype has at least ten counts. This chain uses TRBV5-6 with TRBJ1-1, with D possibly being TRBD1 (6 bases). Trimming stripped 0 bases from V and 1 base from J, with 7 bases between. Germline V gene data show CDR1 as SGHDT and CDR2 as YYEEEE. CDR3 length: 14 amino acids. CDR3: CASSLGQANTEAFF. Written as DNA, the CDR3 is TGTGCCAGCAGCTTGGGACAGGCGAACACTGAAGCTTTCTTT.

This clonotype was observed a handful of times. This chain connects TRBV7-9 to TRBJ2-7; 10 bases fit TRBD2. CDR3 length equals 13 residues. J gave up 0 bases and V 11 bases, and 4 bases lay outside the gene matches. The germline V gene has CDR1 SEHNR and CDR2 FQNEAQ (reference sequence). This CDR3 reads CAVGTSDSYEQYF. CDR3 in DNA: TGTGCCGTAGGGACTAGCGACTCCTACGAGCAGTACTTC.

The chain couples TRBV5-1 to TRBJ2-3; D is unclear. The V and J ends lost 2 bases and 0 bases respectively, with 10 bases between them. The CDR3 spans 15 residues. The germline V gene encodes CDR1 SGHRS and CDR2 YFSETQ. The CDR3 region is CASSFPGSSTDTQYF. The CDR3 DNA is TGCGCCAGCAGCTTCCCGGGTTCAAGCACAGATACGCAGTATTTT.

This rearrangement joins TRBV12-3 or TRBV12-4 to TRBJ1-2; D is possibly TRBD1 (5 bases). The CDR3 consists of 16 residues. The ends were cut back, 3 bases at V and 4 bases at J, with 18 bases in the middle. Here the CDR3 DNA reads TGTGCCAGCAGTTTCCGTTTAGGGGAGGAAGTCTATGGCTACACCTTC. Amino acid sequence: CASSFRLGEEVYGYTF.

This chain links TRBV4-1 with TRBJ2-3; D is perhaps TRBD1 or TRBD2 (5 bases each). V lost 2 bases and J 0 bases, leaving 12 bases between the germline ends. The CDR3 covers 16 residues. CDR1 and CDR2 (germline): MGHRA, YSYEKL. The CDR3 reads CASSQPARDSTDTQYF. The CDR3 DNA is TGCGCCAGCAGCCAACCGGCCCGGGACAGCACAGATACGCAGTATTTT.

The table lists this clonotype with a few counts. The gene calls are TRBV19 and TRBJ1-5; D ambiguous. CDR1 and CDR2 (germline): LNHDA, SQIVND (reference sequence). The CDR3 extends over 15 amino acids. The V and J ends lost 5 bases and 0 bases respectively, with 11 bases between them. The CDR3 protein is CASSPELASNQPQHF. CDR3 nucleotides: TGTGCCAGTAGTCCGGAACTAGCTAGCAATCAGCCCCAGCATTTT.

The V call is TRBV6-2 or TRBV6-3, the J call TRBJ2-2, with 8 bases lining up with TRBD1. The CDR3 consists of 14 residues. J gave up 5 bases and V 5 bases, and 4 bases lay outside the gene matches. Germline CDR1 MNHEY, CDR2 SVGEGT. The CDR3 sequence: CASSIRQGTGELFF. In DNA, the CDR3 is TGTGCCAGCAGTATTAGACAGGGGACCGGGGAGCTGTTTTTT.

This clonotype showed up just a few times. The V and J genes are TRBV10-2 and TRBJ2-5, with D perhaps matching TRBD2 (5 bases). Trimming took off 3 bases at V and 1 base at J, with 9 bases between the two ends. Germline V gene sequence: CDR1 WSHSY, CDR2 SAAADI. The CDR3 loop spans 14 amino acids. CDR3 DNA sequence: TGCGCCAGCAGTGACAGAGGGCTCCAAGAGACCCAGTACTTC. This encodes CASSDRGLQETQYF.

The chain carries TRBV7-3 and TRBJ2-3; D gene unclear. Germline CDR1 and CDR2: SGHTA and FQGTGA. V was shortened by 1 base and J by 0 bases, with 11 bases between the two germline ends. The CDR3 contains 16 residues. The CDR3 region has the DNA TGTGCCAGCAGCTTAATGGGTCATGCTAGCACAGATACGCAGTATTTT. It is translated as CASSLMGHASTDTQYF.

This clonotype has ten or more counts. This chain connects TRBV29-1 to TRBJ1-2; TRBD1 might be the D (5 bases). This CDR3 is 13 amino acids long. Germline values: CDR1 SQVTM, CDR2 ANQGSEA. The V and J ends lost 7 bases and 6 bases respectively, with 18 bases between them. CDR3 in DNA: TGCAGCGCTAAAACGCCGCGGGACCATGGCTACACCTTC. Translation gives CSAKTPRDHGYTF.

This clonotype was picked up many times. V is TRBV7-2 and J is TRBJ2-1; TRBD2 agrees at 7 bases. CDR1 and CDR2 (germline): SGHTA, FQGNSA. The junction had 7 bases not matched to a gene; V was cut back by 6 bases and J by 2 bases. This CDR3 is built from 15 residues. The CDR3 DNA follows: TGTGCCAGCAGTTTGGTAGCGGGCGCCTACAATGAGCAGTTCTTC. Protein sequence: CASSLVAGAYNEQFF.

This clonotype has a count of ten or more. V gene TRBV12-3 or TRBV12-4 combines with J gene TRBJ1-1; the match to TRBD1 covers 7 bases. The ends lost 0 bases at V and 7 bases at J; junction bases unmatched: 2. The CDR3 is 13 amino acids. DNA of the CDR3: TGTGCCAGCAGTTTAGCGAGGGGGCTTGAAGCTTTCTTT. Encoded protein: CASSLARGLEAFF.

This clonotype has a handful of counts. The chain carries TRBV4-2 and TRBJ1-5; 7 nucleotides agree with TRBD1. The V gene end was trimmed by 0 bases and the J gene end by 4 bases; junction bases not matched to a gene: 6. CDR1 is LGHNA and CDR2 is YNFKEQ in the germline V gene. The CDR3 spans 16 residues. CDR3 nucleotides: TGTGCCAGCAGCCAAGATGTGCAGGGGGATAATCAGCCCCAGCATTTT. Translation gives CASSQDVQGDNQPQHF.

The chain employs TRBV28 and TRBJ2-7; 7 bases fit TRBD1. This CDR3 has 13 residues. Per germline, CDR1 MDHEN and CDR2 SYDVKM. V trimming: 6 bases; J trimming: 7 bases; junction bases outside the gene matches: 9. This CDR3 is CASSSGGRREQYF. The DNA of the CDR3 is TGTGCCAGCAGCTCAGGGGGAAGACGGGAGCAGTACTTC.

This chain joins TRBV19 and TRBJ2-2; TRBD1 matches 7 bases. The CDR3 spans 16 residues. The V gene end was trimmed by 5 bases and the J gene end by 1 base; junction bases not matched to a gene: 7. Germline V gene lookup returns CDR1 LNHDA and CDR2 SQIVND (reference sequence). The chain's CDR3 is CASSFHRDRNTGELFF. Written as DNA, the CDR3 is TGTGCCAGTAGTTTCCACCGGGACAGGAACACCGGGGAGCTGTTTTTT.

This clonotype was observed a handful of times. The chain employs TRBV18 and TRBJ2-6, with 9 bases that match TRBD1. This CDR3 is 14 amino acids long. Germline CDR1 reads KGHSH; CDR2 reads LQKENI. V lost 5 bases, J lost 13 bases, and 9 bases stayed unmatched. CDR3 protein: CASSSGTGSPVLTF. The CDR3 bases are TGTGCCAGCTCATCCGGGACAGGGTCCCCTGTCCTGACTTTC.

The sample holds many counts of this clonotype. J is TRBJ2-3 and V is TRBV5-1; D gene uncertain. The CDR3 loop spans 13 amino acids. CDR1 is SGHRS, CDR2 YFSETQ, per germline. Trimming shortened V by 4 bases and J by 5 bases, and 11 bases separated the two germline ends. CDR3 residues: CASSVDSRDTQYF. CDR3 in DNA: TGCGCCAGCAGCGTGGATAGCCGAGATACGCAGTATTTT.

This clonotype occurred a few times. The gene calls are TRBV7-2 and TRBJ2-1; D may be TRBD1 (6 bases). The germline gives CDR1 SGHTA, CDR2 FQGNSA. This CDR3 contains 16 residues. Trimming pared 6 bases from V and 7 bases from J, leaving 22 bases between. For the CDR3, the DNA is TGTGCCAGCAGATCCTCTAGGGGGATCTGGGGGAATGAGCAGTTCTTC. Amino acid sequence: CASRSSRGIWGNEQFF.

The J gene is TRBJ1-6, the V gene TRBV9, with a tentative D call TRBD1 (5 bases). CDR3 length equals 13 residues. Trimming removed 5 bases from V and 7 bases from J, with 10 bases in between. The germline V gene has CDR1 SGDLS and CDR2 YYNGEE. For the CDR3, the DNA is TGTGCCAGCAGTGGGACTCAAAATTCACCCCTCCACTTT. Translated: CASSGTQNSPLHF.

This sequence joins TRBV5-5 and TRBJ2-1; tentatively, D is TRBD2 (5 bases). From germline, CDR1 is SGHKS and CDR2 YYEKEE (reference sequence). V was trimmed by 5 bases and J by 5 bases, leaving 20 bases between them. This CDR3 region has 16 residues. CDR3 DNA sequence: TGTGCCAGCAGGAACCACAGCGACTACCTTAACAATGAGCAGTTCTTC. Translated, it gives CASRNHSDYLNNEQFF.

CDR3 sequence (DNA): TGCAGCGTCAACGAAAGGGGGGGCCAAGAGACCCAGTACTTC. Translation: CSVNERGGQETQYF. V and J are TRBV29-1 and TRBJ2-5; a weak D match, TRBD2 (7 bases). The CDR3 extends over 14 amino acids. Trimming left V 6 bases short and J 1 base short, with 15 bases between. Per the germline V gene, CDR1 is SQVTM and CDR2 is ANQGSEA.

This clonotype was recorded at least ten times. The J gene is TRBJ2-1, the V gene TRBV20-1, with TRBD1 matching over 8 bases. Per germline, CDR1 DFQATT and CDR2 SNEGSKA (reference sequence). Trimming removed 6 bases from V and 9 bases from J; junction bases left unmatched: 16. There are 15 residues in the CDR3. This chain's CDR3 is CSANPGQGGSREQFF. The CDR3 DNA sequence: TGCAGTGCCAACCCTGGACAGGGCGGATCCCGTGAGCAGTTCTTC.